A selection of T cell receptor beta chains follows, all from one sample in a study of shared clonotypes between healthy human individuals. Sequenced by immunoSEQ multiplex PCR; TCRdb stores in-frame clones only, minus some. The sample contains under 200,000 clones, just under 95% of which appear only once. The sample was naive CD4+ T cells sorted from blood. These receptors were collected from a woman aged 25 to 39 in good health. CDR3s leave out the opening cysteine and the closing phenylalanine or tryptophan. Each record gives: J gene, V gene, CDR3 protein.

TRBJ1-4 TRBV28 ASSLGGANEKLF
TRBJ1-4 TRBV18 ASSLQDGWYEKLF
TRBJ2-7 TRBV11-2 ASSLGRAAVFSYEQY
TRBJ1-6 TRBV27 ASRTGRSYNSPLH
TRBJ2-7 TRBV18 ASSPGTSGRGEQY
TRBJ2-7 TRBV7-8 ASSPIRGKREVGEQY
TRBJ1-1 TRBV19 ASNTTSETEAF
TRBJ1-4 TRBV28 ASSSPGGPTNEKLF
TRBJ2-3 TRBV28 ASSSWTSGSTDTQY
TRBJ2-2 TRBV10-1 ASSEGQGDTGELF